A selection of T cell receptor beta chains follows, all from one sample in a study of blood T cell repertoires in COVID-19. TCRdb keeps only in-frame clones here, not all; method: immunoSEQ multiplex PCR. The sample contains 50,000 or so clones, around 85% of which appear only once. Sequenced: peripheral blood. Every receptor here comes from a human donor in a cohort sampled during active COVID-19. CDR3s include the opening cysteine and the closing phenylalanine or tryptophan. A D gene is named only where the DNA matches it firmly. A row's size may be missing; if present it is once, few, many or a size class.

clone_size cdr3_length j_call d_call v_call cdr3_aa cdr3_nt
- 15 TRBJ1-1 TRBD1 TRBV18 CASSPTGLGHSEAFF TGTGCCAGCTCACCGACAGGGTTGGGACACTCTGAAGCTTTCTTT
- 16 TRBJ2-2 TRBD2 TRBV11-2 CASSLAGGSNTGELFF TGTGCCAGCAGCTTAGCGGGAGGATCCAACACCGGGGAGCTGTTTTTT
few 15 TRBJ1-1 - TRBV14 CASSPLGVGNTEAFF TGTGCCAGCAGCCCTTTAGGGGTCGGGAACACTGAAGCTTTCTTT
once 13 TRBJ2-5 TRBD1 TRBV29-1 CSVETGVKETQYF TGCAGCGTTGAGACAGGGGTGAAAGAGACCCAGTACTTC
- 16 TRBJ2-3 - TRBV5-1 CASSLESRRGTDTQYF TGCGCCAGCAGCTTGGAGTCCCGGCGGGGCACAGATACGCAGTATTTT
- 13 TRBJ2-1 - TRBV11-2 CASSADFNNEQFF TGTGCCAGCAGCGCGGACTTCAACAATGAGCAGTTCTTC
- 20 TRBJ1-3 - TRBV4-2 CASSQDRDLTEASSGNTIYF TGTGCCAGCAGCCAAGACCGAGATCTAACCGAGGCGAGCTCTGGAAACACCATATATTTT
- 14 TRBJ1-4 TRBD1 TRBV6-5 CASSSDRGNEKLFF TGTGCCAGCAGCTCCGACAGGGGGAATGAAAAACTGTTTTTT
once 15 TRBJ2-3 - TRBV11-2 CASSFLASSTDTQYF TGTGCCAGCAGCTTCTTAGCGTCGTCGACAGATACGCAGTATTTT
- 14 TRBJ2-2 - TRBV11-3 CASSLEGIGGELFF TGTGCCAGCAGCTTAGAGGGCATCGGCGGGGAGCTGTTTTTT
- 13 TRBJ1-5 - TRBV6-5 CASGVLWGQPQHF TGTGCCAGCGGGGTCTTGTGGGGCCAGCCCCAGCATTTT
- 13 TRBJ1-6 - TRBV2 CATTQEINSPLHF TGTGCCACCACACAGGAGATTAATTCACCCCTCCACTTT
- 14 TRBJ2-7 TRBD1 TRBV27 CASSLLQGAYEQYF TGTGCCAGCAGCCTTCTACAGGGGGCCTACGAGCAGTACTTC
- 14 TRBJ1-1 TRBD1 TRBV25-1 CASSVQGAITEAFF TGTGCCAGCAGTGTTCAGGGGGCGATCACTGAAGCTTTCTTT